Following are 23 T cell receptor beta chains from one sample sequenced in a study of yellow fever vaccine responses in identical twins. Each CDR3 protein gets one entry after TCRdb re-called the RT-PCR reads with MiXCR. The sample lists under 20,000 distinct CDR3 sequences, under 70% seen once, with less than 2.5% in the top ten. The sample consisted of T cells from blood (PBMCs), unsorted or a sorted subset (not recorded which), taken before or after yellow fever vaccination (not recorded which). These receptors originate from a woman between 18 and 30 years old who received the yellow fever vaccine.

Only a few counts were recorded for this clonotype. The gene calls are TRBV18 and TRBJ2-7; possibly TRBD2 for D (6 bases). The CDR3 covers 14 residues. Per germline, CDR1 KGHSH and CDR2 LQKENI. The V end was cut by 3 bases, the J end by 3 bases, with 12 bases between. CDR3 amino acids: CASSPPGLGYEQYF. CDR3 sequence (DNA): TGTGCCAGCTCACCCCCGGGACTGGGCTACGAGCAGTACTTC.

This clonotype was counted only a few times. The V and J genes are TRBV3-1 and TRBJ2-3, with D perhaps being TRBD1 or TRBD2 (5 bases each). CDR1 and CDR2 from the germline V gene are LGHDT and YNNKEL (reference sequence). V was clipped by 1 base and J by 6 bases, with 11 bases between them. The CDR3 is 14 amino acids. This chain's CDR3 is CASSQASWGDTQYF. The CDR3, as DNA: TGTGCCAGCAGCCAAGCTAGCTGGGGGGATACGCAGTATTTT.

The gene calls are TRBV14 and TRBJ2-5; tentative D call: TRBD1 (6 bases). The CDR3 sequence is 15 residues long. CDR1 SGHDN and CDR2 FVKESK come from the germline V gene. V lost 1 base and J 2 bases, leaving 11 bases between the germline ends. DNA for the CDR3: TGTGCCAGCAGCCAAGCGAGGGGGAAACAAGAGACCCAGTACTTC. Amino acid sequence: CASSQARGKQETQYF.

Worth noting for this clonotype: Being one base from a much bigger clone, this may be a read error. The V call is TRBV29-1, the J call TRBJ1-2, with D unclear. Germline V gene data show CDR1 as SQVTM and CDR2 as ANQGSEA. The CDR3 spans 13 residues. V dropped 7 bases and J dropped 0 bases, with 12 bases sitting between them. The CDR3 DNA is TGCAGCGCCAAGGAGCTCTCTAACTATGGCTACACCTTC. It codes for CSAKELSNYGYTF.

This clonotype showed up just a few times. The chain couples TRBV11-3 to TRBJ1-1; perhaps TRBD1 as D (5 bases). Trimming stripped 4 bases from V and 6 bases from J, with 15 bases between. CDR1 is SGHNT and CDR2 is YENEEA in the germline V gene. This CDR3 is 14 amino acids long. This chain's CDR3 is CASSSILLRAEAFF. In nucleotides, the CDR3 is TGTGCCAGCAGCTCTATCCTACTCAGGGCTGAAGCTTTCTTT.

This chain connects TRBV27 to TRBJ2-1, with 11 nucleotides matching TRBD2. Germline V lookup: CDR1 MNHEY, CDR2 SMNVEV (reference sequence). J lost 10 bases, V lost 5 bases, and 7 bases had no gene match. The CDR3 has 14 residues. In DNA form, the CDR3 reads TGTGCCAGCAGTCGTAGCGGGGGGGCTTTAGAGCAGTTCTTC. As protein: CASSRSGGALEQFF.

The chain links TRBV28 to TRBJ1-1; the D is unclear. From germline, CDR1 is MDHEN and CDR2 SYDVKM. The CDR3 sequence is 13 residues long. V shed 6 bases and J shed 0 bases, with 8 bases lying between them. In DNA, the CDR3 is TGTGCCAGCAGGGGCTCCATGAACACTGAAGCTTTCTTT. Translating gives CASRGSMNTEAFF.

The CDR3 sequence is CATSKGATGTEAFF. The CDR3 coding sequence is TGTGCCACCAGCAAAGGGGCTACGGGAACTGAAGCTTTCTTT. The chain couples TRBV15 to TRBJ1-1, with D possibly matching TRBD1 (5 bases). Germline assignment: CDR1 LNHNV and CDR2 YYDKDF (reference sequence). Trimming stripped 4 bases from V and 5 bases from J, with 14 bases between. The CDR3 totals 14 residues.

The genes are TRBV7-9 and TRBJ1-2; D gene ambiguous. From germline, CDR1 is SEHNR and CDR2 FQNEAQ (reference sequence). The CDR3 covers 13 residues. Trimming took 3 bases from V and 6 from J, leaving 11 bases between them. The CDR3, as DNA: TGTGCCAGCAGCTTCGGACGGATTGATGGCTACACCTTC. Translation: CASSFGRIDGYTF.

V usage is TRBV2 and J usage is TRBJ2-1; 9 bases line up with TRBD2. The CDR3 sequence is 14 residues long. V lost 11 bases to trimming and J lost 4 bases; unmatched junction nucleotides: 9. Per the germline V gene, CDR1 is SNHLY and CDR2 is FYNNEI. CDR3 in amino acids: CASRLAANYNEQFF. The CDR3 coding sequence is TGTGCCTCAAGACTAGCGGCAAATTACAATGAGCAGTTCTTC.

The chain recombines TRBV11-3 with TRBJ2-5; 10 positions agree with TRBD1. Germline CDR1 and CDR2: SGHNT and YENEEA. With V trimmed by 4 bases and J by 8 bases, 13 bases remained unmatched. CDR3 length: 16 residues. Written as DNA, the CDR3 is TGTGCCAGCAGCTCTAGACCCCGGACAGGGGGAAATACCCAGTACTTC. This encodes CASSSRPRTGGNTQYF.

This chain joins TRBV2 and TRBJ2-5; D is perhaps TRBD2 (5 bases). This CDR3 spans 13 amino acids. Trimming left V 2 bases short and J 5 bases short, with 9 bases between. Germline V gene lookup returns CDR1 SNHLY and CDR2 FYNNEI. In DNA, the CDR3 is TGTGCCAGCAGTGAATTGGGCGGGGAGACCCAGTACTTC. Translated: CASSELGGETQYF.

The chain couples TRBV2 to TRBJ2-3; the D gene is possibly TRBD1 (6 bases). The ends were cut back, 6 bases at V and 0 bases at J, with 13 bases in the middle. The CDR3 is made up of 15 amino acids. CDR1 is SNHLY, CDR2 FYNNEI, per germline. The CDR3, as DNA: TGTGCCAGCAGACGGACAGCCACTAGCACAGATACGCAGTATTTT. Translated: CASRRTATSTDTQYF.

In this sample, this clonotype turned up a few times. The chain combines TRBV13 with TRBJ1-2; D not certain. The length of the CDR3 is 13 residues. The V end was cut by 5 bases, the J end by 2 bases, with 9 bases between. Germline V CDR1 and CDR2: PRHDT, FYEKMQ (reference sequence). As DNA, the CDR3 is TGTGCCAGCAGCCGAACCGTAAACTATGGCTACACCTTC. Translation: CASSRTVNYGYTF.

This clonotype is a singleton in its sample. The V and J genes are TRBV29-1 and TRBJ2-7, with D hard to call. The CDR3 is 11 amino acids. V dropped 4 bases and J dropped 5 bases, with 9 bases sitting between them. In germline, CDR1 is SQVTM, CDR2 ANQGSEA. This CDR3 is CSVVSENEQYF. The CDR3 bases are TGCAGCGTTGTTTCGGAAAACGAGCAGTACTTC.

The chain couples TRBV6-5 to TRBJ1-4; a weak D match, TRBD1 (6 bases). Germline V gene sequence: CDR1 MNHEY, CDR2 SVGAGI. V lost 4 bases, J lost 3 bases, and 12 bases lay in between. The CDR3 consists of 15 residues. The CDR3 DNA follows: TGTGCCAGCAGTTTGTCGGGACAACCTAATGAAAAACTGTTTTTT. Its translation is CASSLSGQPNEKLFF.

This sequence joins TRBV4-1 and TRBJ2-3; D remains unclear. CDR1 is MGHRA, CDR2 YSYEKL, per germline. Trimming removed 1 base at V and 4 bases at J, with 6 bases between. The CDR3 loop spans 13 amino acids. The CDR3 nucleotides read TGCGCCAGCAGCCAAGGCAGGCCAGATACGCAGTATTTT. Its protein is CASSQGRPDTQYF.

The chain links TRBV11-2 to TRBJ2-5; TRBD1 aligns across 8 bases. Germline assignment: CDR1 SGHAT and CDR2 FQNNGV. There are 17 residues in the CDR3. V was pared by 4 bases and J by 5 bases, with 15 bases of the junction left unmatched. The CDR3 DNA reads TGTGCCAGCAGCTACGACCTAACGACAGGGGCAGGGGAGACCCAGTACTTC. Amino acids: CASSYDLTTGAGETQYF.

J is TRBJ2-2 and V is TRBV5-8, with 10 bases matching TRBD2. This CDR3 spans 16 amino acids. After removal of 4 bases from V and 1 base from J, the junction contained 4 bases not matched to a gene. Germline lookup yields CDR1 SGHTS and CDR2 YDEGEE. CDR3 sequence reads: CASSPRLAGNTGELFF. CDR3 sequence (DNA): TGTGCCAGCAGCCCTAGACTAGCGGGGAACACCGGGGAGCTGTTTTTT. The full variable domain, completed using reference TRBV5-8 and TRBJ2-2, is EAGVTQSPTHLIKTRGQQATLRCSPISGHTSVYWYQQALGLGLQFLLWYDEGEERNRGNFPPRFSGRQFPNYSSELNVNALELEDSALYLCASSPRLAGNTGELFFGEGSRLTVL.

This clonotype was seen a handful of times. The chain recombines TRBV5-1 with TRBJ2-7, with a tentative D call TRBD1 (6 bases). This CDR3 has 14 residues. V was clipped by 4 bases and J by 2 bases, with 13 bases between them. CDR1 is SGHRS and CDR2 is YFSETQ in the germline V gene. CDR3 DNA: TGCGCCAGCAGCGGAAGGACAGACACCTACGAGCAGTACTTC. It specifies CASSGRTDTYEQYF.

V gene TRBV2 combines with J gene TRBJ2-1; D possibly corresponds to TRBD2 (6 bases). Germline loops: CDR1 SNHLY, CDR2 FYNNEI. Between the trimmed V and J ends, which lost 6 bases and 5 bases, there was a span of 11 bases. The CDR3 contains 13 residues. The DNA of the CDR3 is TGTGCCAGCAGCGCCCTAGCGAACAATGAGCAGTTCTTC. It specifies CASSALANNEQFF.

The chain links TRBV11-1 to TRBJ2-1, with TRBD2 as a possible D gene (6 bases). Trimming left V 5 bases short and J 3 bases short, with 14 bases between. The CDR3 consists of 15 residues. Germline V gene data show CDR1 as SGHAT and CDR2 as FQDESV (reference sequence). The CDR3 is CASSPGTPNYNEQFF. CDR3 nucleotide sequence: TGTGCCAGCAGCCCCGGGACTCCTAACTACAATGAGCAGTTCTTC.

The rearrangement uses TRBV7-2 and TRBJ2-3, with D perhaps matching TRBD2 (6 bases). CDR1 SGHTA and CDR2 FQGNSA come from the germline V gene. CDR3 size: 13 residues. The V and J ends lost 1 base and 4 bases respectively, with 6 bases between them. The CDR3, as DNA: TGTGCCAGCAGCTTAGGGAGGGCAGATACGCAGTATTTT. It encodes CASSLGRADTQYF.